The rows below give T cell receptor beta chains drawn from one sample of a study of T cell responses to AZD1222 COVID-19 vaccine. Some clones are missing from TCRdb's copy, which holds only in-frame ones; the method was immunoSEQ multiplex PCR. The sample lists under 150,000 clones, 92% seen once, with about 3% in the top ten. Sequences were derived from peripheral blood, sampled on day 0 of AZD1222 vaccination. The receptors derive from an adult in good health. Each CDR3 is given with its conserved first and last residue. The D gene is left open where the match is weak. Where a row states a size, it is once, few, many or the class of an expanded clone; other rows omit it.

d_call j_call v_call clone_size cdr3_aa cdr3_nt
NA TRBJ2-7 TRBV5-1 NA CASSQQGYEQYF TGCGCCAGCAGCCAGCAGGGATACGAGCAGTACTTC
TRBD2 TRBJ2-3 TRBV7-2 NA CASSLAPRAGGSTDTQYF TGTGCCAGCAGCTTAGCGCCGCGAGCGGGAGGCAGCACAGATACGCAGTATTTT
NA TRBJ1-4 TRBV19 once CASSTKEATNEKLFF TGTGCCAGTAGTACTAAGGAAGCAACTAATGAAAAACTGTTTTTT
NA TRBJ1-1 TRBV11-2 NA CASSLDLRAFF TGTGCCAGCAGCTTAGATCTTAGAGCTTTCTTT
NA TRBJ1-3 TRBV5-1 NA CASSLADTHSGNTIYF TGCGCCAGCAGCTTGGCTGACACACACTCTGGAAACACCATATATTTT
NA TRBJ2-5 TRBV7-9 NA CASALSGFEETQYF TGTGCCAGCGCCCTCTCAGGGTTCGAGGAGACCCAGTACTTC
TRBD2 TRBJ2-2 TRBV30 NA CAWSPGGEAGELFF TGTGCCTGGAGCCCCGGGGGGGAGGCCGGGGAGCTGTTTTTT
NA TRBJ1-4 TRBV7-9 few CATSIGGLINEKLFF TGTGCCACTTCGATAGGTGGACTGATTAATGAAAAACTGTTTTTT
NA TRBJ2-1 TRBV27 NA CASSPPLVEEQFF TGTGCCAGCAGTCCCCCCTTGGTCGAGGAGCAGTTCTTC
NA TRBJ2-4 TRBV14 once CASSQASLSWGNIQYF TGTGCCAGCAGCCAAGCATCCCTCTCCTGGGGAAACATTCAGTACTTC
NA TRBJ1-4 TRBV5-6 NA CASSLIGNEKLFF TGTGCCAGCAGCTTGATCGGGAATGAAAAACTGTTTTTT
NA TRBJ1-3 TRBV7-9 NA CASSQVGSGNTIYF TGTGCCAGCAGCCAAGTAGGCTCCGGAAACACCATATATTTT
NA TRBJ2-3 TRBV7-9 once CASSLSSFSTDTQYF TGTGCCAGCAGCTTGAGCAGCTTTAGCACAGATACGCAGTATTTT
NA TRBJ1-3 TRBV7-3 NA CASSLNRGSGNTIYF TGTGCCAGCAGCTTAAATCGGGGCTCTGGAAACACCATATATTTT
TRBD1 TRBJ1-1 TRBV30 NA CAWRGDRGNTEAFF TGTGCCTGGAGAGGAGACAGGGGGAACACTGAAGCTTTCTTT
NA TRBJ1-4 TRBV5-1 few CASSFGTGRPNEKLFF TGCGCCAGCAGCTTCGGGACGGGGAGGCCTAATGAAAAACTGTTTTTT
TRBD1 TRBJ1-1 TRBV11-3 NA CASSLGQGNEAFF TGTGCCAGCAGCCTGGGACAGGGAAATGAAGCTTTCTTT
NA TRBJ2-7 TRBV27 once CASSPLVETYEQYF TGTGCCAGCAGTCCACTGGTAGAGACCTACGAGCAGTACTTC
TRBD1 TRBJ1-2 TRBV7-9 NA CASRTPGQGMVIDYGYTF TGTGCCAGCAGAACTCCGGGACAGGGTATGGTGATTGACTATGGCTACACCTTC
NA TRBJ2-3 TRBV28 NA CASSSLGAALGDTQYF TGTGCCAGCAGTTCCTTAGGGGCAGCCCTGGGGGATACGCAGTATTTT
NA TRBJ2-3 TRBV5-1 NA CASSLLSSTSTDTQYF TGCGCCAGCAGCTTGTTGTCTAGCACTAGCACAGATACGCAGTATTTT
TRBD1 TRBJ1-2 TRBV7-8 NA CASSLVPRGQGLLVGGYTF TGTGCCAGCAGCTTAGTGCCCCGGGGACAGGGGTTGTTGGTTGGTGGCTACACCTTC
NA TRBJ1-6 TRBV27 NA CASSPSPGLDNSPLHF TGTGCCAGCAGCCCATCCCCAGGGCTAGATAATTCACCCCTCCACTTT
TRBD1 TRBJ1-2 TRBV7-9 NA CASSLGQNYGYTF TGTGCCAGCAGCTTGGGACAGAACTATGGCTACACCTTC
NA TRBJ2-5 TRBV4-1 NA CASSQDGRAQETQYF TGCGCCAGCAGCCAAGATGGCAGGGCCCAAGAGACCCAGTACTTC
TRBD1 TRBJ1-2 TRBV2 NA CALFIQGQGRNGYTF TGTGCCTTATTTATACAGGGGCAGGGGAGGAATGGCTACACCTTC
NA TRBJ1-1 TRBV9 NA CASSVGLGSNTEAFF TGTGCCAGCAGCGTAGGTCTCGGGTCGAACACTGAAGCTTTCTTT
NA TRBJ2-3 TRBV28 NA CASSTDTQYF TGTGCCAGCAGCACAGATACGCAGTATTTT
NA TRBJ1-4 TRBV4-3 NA CASSQDGPSTNEKLFF TGCGCCAGCAGCCAAGATGGCCCATCAACTAATGAAAAACTGTTTTTT
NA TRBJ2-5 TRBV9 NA CASSVGETRETQYF TGTGCCAGCAGCGTAGGGGAAACGCGAGAGACCCAGTACTTC
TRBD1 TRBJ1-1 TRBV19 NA CASLGAGGMNTEAFF TGTGCCAGCCTAGGGGCAGGGGGAATGAACACTGAAGCTTTCTTT
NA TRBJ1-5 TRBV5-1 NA CASSLNGHQPQHF TGCGCCAGCAGCTTGAATGGTCATCAGCCCCAGCATTTT
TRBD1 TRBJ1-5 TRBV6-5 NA CASTQGGPHNQPQHF TGTGCCAGCACCCAAGGGGGCCCCCATAATCAGCCCCAGCATTTT
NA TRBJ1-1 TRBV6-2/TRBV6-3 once CASSYSLSPGHRANTEAFF TGTGCCAGCAGTTACTCGCTATCGCCGGGACACAGGGCGAACACTGAAGCTTTCTTT
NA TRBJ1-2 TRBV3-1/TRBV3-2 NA CASSRWGRGDGYTF TGTGCCAGCAGCCGATGGGGGAGGGGGGATGGCTACACCTTC
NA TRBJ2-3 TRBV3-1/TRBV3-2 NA CASSHGPVDTQYF TGTGCCAGCAGCCACGGCCCCGTAGATACGCAGTATTTT
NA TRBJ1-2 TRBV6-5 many CASSSSEFNYGYTF TGTGCCAGCAGTTCCAGTGAATTTAACTATGGCTACACCTTC
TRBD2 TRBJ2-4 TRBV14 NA CASSQAAPGLAMGGKNIQYF TGTGCCAGCAGCCAAGCGGCGCCGGGACTAGCGATGGGAGGCAAAAACATTCAGTACTTC
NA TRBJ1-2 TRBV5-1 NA CASSLGSSREAGGYTF TGCGCCAGCAGCTTGGGGAGTAGCAGGGAAGCTGGTGGCTACACCTTC
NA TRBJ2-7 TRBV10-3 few CAIGTGYEQYF TGTGCCATCGGGACTGGCTACGAGCAGTACTTC
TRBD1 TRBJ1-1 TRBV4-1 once CASGQGRTEAFF TGCGCCAGTGGACAGGGTCGGACTGAAGCTTTCTTT
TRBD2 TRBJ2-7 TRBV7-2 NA CASSASGRTSSYEQYF TGTGCCAGCAGCGCGAGCGGGAGGACGAGCTCCTACGAGCAGTACTTC
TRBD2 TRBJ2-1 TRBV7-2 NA CASSWTGLAGNEQFF TGTGCCAGCAGCTGGACGGGACTAGCTGGGAATGAGCAGTTCTTC